The entry below gives a single TCR beta chain sequence along with its context. Antigen unknown. Sequence data for DNA of cultured CD4+ T cells were generated by the Oncomine TCR Beta short-read assay. One entry per CDR3 protein results from TCRdb running MiXCR on the PCR reads. The sample holds under 15,000 distinct CDR3 sequences, 50% seen once. Germline V gives CDR1 DFQATT, CDR2 SNEGSKA (reference sequence). The V and J ends lost 6 bases and 0 bases, in that order; junction bases with no gene match: 6. This CDR3 is 16 amino acids long. The sample comes from a study of vaccination and CD4 T cells after COVID-19. Study summary: Convalescent patients were SARS-CoV-2 positive by nasal swab PCR; about nine mild, one severe. Study observations and caveats: SARS-CoV-2-reactive clonotypes showed a nonsignificant median rise from roughly 21 to 40.

Treatment given: roughly ten-day PBMC culture with coronavirus spike peptide pools or control peptides (ViraFEST assay). The origin of this receptor is a human donor who had recovered from COVID-19. The chain links TRBV20-1 to TRBJ2-3, with 13 bases identical to TRBD2. The material sequenced was CD4+ T cells from blood, cultured in vitro. The CDR3: CSASGLAGASTDTQYF. CDR3 nucleotides: TGCAGTGCCTCCGGACTAGCGGGGGCAAGCACAGATACGCAGTATTTT.